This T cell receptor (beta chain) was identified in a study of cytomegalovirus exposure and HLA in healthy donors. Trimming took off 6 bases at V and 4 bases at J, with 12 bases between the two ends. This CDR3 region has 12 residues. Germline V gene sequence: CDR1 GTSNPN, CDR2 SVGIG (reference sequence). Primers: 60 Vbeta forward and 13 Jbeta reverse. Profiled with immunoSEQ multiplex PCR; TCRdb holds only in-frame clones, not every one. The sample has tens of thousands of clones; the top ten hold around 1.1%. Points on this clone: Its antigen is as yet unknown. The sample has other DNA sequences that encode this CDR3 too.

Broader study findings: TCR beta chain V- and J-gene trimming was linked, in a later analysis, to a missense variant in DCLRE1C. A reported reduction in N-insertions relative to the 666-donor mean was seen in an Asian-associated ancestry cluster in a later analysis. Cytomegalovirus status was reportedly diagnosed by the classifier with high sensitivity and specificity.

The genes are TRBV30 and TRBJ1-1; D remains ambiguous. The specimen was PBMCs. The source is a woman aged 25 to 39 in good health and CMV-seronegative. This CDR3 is CACARSGTEAFF. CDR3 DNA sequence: TGTGCCTGTGCAAGAAGCGGCACTGAAGCTTTCTTT.